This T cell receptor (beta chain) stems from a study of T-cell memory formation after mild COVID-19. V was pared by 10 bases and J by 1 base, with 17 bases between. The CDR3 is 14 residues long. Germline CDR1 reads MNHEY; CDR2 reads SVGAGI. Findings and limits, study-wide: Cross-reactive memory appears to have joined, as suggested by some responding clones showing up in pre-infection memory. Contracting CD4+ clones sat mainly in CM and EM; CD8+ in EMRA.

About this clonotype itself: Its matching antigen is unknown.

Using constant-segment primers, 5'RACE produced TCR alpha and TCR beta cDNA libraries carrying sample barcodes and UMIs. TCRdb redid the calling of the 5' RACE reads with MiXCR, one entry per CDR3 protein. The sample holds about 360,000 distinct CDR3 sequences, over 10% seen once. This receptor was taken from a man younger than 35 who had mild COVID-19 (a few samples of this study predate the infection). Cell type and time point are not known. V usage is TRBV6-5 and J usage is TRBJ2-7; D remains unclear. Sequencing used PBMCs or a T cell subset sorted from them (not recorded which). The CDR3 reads CATQPLDGSYEQYV. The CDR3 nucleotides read TGTGCCACCCAGCCCCTTGACGGATCCTACGAGCAGTACGTC.